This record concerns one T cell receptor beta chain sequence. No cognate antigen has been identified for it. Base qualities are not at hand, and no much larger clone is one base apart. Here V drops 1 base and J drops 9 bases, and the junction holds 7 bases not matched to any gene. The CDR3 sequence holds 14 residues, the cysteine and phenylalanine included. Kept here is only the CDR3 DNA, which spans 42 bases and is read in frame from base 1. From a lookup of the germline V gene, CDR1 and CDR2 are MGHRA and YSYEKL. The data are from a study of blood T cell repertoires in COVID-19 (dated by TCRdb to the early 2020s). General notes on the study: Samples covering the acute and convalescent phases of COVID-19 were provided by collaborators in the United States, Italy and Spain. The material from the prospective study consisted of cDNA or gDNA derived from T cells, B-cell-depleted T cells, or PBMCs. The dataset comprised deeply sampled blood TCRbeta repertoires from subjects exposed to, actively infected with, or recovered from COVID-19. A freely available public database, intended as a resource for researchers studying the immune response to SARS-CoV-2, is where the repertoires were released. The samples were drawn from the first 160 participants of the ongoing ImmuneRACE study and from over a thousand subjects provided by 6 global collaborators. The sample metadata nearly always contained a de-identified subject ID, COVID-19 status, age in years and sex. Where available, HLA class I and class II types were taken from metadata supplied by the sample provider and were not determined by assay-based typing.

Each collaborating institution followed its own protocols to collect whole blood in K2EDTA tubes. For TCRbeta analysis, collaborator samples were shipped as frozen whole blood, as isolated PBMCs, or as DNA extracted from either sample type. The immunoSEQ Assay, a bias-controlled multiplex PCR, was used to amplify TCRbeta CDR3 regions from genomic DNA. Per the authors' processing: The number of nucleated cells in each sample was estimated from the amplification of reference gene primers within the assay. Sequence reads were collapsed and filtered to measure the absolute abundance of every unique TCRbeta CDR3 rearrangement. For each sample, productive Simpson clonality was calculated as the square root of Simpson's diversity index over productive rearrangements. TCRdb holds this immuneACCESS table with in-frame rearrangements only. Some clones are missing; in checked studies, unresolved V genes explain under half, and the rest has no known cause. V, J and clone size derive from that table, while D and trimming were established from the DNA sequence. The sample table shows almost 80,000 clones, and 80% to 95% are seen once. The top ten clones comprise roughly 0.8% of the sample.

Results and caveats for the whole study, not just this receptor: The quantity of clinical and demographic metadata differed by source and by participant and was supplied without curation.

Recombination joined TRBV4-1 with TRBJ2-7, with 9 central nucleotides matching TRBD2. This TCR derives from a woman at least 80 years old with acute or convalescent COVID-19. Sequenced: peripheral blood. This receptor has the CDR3 CASSQVLAGRVQYF. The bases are TGCGCCAGCAGCCAAGTTCTAGCGGGACGGGTGCAGTACTTC.